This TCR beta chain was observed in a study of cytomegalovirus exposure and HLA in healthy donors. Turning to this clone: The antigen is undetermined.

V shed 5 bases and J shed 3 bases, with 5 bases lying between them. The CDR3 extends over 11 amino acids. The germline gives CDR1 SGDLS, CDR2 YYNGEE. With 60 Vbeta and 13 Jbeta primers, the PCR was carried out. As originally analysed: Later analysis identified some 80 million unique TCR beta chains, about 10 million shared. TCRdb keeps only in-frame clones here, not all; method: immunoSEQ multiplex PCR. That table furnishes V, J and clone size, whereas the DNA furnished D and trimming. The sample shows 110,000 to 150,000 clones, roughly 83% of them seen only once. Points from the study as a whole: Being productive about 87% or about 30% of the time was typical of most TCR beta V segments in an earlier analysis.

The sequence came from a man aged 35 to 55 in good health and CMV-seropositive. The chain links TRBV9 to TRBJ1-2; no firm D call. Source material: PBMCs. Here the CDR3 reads CASSSDYGYTF. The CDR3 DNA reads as TGTGCCAGCAGTTCCGACTATGGCTACACCTTC.